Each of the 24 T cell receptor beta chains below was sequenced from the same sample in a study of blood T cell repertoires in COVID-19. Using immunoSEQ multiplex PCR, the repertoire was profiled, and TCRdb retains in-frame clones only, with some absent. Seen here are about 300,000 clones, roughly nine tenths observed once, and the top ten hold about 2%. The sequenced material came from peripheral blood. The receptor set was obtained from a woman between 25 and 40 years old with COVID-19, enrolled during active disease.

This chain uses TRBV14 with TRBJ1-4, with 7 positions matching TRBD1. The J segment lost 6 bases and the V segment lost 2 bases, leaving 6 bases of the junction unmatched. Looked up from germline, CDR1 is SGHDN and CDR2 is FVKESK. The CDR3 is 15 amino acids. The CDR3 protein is CASSQWRGQDEKLFF. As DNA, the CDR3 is TGTGCCAGCAGCCAATGGAGGGGGCAAGATGAAAAACTGTTTTTT.

In DNA, the CDR3 is TGTGCTAGTGGTTTGACCGGGAGAAGGAGCACAGATACGCAGTATTTT. Translating it yields CASGLTGRRSTDTQYF. The rearrangement joins TRBV12-5 to TRBJ2-3; tentatively, D is TRBD2 (6 bases). The CDR3 has 16 residues. Between the trimmed V and J ends, which lost 2 bases and 0 bases, there was a span of 12 bases. Germline lookup yields CDR1 LGHNT and CDR2 FRNRAP.

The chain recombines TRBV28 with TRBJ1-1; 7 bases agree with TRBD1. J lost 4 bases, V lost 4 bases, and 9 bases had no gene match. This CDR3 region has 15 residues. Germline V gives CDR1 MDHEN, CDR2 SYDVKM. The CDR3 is CASSSDRREVTEAFF. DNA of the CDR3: TGTGCCAGCAGTTCGGACAGGCGGGAGGTCACTGAAGCTTTCTTT.

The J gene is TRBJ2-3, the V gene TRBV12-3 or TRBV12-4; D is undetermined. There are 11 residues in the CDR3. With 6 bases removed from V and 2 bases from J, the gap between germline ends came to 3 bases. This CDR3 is CASSNTDTQYF. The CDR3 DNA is TGTGCCAGCAGCAACACAGATACGCAGTATTTT.

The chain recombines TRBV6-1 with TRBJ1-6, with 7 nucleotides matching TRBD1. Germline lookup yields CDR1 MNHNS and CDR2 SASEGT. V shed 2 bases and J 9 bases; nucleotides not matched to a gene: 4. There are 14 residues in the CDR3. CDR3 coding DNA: TGTGCCAGCAGTGAACGAGGGGGCCCTTCACCCCTCCACTTT. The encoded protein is CASSERGGPSPLHF.

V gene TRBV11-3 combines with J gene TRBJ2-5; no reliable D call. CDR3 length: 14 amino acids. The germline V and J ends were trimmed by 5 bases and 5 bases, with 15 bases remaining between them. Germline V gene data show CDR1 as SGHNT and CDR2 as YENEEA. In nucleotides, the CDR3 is TGTGCCAGCAGCATACGTCAGATCGGGGAGACCCAGTACTTC. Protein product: CASSIRQIGETQYF.

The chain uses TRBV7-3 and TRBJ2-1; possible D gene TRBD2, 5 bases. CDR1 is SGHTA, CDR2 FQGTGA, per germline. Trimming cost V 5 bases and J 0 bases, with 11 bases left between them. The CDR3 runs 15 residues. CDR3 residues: CASSPTDYSYNEQFF. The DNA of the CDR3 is TGTGCCAGCAGCCCCACCGACTACTCCTACAATGAGCAGTTCTTC.

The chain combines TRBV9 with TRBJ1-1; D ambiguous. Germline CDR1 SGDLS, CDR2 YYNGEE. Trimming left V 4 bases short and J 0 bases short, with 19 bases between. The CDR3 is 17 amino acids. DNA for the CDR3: TGTGCCAGCAGCCACTCTTGGCAGCGAGAGTTGAACACTGAAGCTTTCTTT. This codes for CASSHSWQRELNTEAFF.

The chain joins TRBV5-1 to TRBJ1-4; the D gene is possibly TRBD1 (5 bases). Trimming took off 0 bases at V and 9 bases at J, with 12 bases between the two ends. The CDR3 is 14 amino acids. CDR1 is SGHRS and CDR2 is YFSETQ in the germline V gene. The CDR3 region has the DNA TGCGCCAGCAGCTTGGGGAGGGGTGATAAAAAACTGTTTTTT. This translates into CASSLGRGDKKLFF.

CDR3 coding DNA: TGCAGCGTTGAAGAGAACGACATACTGTTTTTT. This codes for CSVEENDILFF. The genes are TRBV29-1 and TRBJ1-4, with D unclear. V lost 0 bases to trimming and J lost 13 bases, with 9 bases between them. CDR1 SQVTM and CDR2 ANQGSEA come from the germline V gene. The CDR3 contains 11 residues.

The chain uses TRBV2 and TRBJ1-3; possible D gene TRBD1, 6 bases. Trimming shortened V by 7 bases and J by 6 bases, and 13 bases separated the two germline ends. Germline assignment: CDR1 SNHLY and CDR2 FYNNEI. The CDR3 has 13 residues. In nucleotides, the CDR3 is TGTGCCAGCATCCTCAACAGGGAAAACACCATATATTTT. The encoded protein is CASILNRENTIYF.

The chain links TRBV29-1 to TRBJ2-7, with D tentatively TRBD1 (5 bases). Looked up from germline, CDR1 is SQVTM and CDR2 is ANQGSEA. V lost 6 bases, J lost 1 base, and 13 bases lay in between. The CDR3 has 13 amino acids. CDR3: CSVRAKGSYEQYF. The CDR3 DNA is TGCAGCGTACGTGCGAAGGGGTCCTACGAGCAGTACTTC.

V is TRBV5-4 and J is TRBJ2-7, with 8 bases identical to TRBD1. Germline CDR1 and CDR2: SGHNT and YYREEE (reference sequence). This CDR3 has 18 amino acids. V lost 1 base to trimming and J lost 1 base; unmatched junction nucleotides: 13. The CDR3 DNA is TGTGCCAGCAGCTTGAGGACAGGGCCCCTGAAGAATTCCTACGAGCAGTACTTC. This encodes CASSLRTGPLKNSYEQYF.

DNA of the CDR3: TGCGCCAGCAGCCATGACAGGGGCACTGAAGCTTTCTTT. Translated: CASSHDRGTEAFF. The rearrangement joins TRBV4-1 to TRBJ1-1; 8 bases are shared with TRBD1. CDR1 is MGHRA and CDR2 is YSYEKL in the germline V gene. The CDR3 extends over 13 amino acids. Trimming at V came to 3 bases and at J to 4 bases, leaving 1 base not matched to a gene.

This CDR3 reads CASSQGRGEAFF. DNA for the CDR3: TGTGCCAGCAGCCAAGGGAGGGGAGAAGCTTTCTTT. The V and J genes are TRBV3-1 (or the pseudogene TRBV3-2) and TRBJ1-1, with TRBD1 as a possible D gene (5 bases). CDR1 and CDR2 from the germline V gene are LGHDT and YNNKEL (reference sequence). The V and J ends lost 1 base and 8 bases respectively, with 8 bases between them. The CDR3 sequence is 12 residues long.

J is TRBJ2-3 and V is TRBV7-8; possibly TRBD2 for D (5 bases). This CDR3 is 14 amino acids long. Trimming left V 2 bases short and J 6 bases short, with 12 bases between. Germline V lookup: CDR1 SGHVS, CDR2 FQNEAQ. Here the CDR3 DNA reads TGTGCCAGCAGCTTAACGGACTCGTGGGATACGCAGTATTTT. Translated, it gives CASSLTDSWDTQYF.

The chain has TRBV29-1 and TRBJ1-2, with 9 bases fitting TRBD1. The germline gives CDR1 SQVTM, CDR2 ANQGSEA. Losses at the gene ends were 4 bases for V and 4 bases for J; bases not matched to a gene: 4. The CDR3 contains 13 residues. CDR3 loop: CSVAGQGPYGYTF. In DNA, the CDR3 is TGCAGCGTTGCGGGACAGGGACCCTATGGCTACACCTTC.

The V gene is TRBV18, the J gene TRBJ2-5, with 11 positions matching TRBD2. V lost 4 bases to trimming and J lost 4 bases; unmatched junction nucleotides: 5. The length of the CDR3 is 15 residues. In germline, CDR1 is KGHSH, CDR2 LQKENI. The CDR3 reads CASSRTSGGGETQYF. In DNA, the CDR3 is TGTGCCAGCTCACGTACTAGCGGGGGAGGAGAGACCCAGTACTTC.

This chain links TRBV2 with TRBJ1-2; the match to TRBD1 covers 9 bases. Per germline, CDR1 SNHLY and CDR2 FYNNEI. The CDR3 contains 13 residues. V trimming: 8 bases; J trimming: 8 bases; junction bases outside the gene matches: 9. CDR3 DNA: TGTGCCAGCTGGGAACAGGGGGCCGGAGGCTACACCTTC. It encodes CASWEQGAGGYTF.

CDR3 residues: CASGGQDRGHGYTF. CDR3 sequence (DNA): TGTGCCAGTGGGGGGCAGGACAGGGGACATGGCTACACCTTC. J is TRBJ1-2 and V is TRBV3-1 (or the pseudogene TRBV3-2); the match to TRBD1 covers 9 bases. Germline V gives CDR1 LGHDT, CDR2 YNNKEL (reference sequence). The length of the CDR3 is 14 residues. V was clipped by 9 bases and J by 6 bases; unmatched bases: 11.

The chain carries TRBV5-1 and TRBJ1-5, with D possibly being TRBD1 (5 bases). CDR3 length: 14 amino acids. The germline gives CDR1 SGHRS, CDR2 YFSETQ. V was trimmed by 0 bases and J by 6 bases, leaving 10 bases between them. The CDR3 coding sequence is TGCGCCAGCAGCTTGGTCTTCGGGGGTCAGCCCCAGCATTTT. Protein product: CASSLVFGGQPQHF.

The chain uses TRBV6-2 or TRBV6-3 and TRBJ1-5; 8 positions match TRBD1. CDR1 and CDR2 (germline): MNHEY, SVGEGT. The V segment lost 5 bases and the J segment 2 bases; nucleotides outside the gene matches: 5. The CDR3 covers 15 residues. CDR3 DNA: TGTGCCAGCAGTCCGCCGGACAGGGGCAATCAGCCCCAGCATTTT. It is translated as CASSPPDRGNQPQHF.

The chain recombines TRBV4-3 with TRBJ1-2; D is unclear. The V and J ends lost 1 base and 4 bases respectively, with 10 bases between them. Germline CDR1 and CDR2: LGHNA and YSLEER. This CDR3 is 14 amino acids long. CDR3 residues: CASSQVRGGYGYTF. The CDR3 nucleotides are TGCGCCAGCAGCCAAGTTCGGGGAGGCTATGGCTACACCTTC.

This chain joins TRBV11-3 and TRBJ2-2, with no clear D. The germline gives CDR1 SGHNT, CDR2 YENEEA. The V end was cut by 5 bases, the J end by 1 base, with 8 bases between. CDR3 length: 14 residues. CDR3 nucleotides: TGTGCCAGCAGCGCCCGCGGGAACACCGGGGAGCTGTTTTTT. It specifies CASSARGNTGELFF. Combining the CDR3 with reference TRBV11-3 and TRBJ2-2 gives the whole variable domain EAGVVQSPRYKIIEKKQPVAFWCNPISGHNTLYWYLQNLGQGPELLIRYENEEAVDDSQLPKDRFSAERLKGVDSTLKIQPAELGDSAVYLCASSARGNTGELFFGEGSRLTVL.